Each of the 22 T cell receptor beta chains below was sequenced from the same sample in a study of T-cell reconstitution after alpha-beta-depleted transplantation in children. This sample's TCRbeta library carried unique molecular identifier barcodes. TCRdb processed the PCR reads anew with MiXCR; each CDR3 protein has one entry. The table records 490,000 or so distinct CDR3 sequences, 9.5% to 15% of them present only once. The material was PBMCs from the stem cell graft donor, obtained from the stem cell graft. These receptors were obtained from a human donor who donated a stem cell graft to a child with combined immunodeficiency.

V gene TRBV4-3 combines with J gene TRBJ2-1, with 7 bases matching TRBD1. The CDR3 consists of 15 residues. Germline assignment: CDR1 LGHNA and CDR2 YSLEER. The trim removed 0 bases at V and 8 bases at J, leaving 7 bases unmatched. CDR3 protein: CASSQDRTGGDEQFF. CDR3 bases: TGCGCCAGCAGCCAAGATCGGACAGGTGGGGATGAGCAGTTCTTC.

This clonotype was picked up many times. V usage is TRBV29-1 and J usage is TRBJ1-1; TRBD1 might be the D (6 bases). Germline assignment: CDR1 SQVTM and CDR2 ANQGSEA. The CDR3 is 13 residues long. V lost 6 bases to trimming and J lost 0 bases, with 11 bases between them. CDR3 in DNA: TGCAGCGTCCACAGGGTTCTGAACACTGAAGCTTTCTTT. This sequence encodes CSVHRVLNTEAFF.

The sample holds many counts of this clonotype. This chain connects TRBV6-6 to TRBJ2-1; D unclear. The V and J ends lost 6 bases and 7 bases respectively, with 10 bases between them. This CDR3 has 12 residues. Per the germline V gene, CDR1 is MNHNY and CDR2 is SVGAGI (reference sequence). The CDR3 DNA reads as TGTGCCAGCAGGTTGACTGGGAATGAGCAGTTCTTC. This gives the protein CASRLTGNEQFF.

This clonotype was seen at least ten times. The genes are TRBV29-1 and TRBJ2-6; D ambiguous. Germline V gene sequence: CDR1 SQVTM, CDR2 ANQGSEA. This CDR3 has 14 amino acids. Deletions cut 1 base from V and 1 base from J, with 5 bases between. CDR3 in amino acids: CSVEGGSGANVLTF. In DNA, the CDR3 is TGCAGCGTTGAAGGGGGTTCTGGGGCCAACGTCCTGACTTTC.

To note about this clonotype: A much larger clone differs by one base, so this may be a read error. Since no conserved phenylalanine or tryptophan closes the CDR3, a read error is the likely cause. This sequence joins TRBV7-8 and TRBJ1-1, with a tentative D call TRBD1 (5 bases). This CDR3 region has 13 residues. Germline V gene sequence: CDR1 SGHVS, CDR2 FQNEAQ. V lost 2 bases and J lost 7, with 11 bases in between. CDR3 coding DNA: TGTGCCAGCAGCTTATATGTGGGACTTGAAGCTTTCTAT. Translated: CASSLYVGLEAFY.

This clonotype was counted a few times. V is TRBV2 and J is TRBJ2-4; unclear D gene. CDR3 length: 13 residues. The V gene lost 8 bases and the J gene lost 15 bases, with 23 bases spanning the gap. CDR1 is SNHLY and CDR2 is FYNNEI in the germline V gene. The CDR3 spells CASGLPDTPPRYF. CDR3 nucleotide sequence: TGTGCCAGCGGCCTCCCCGATACCCCACCCCGGTACTTC.

Ten or more counts support this clonotype. The chain couples TRBV4-3 to TRBJ2-3; no definite D call. V lost 4 bases, J lost 2 bases, and 10 bases lay in between. The CDR3 is made up of 14 amino acids. Germline CDR1 LGHNA, CDR2 YSLEER. CDR3: CASSRSETTDTQYF. CDR3 coding DNA: TGCGCCAGCAGCCGCTCGGAAACCACAGATACGCAGTATTTT.

The CDR3 sequence is CSAREGAPGTEAFF. CDR3 in DNA: TGCAGTGCTAGGGAAGGGGCTCCGGGCACTGAAGCTTTCTTT. V is TRBV20-1 and J is TRBJ1-1, with D possibly matching TRBD1 (5 bases). CDR1 is DFQATT, CDR2 SNEGSKA, per germline (reference sequence). CDR3 size: 14 residues. Trimming removed 3 bases at V and 4 bases at J, with 15 bases between.

V and J are TRBV20-1 and TRBJ1-1; D may be TRBD1 (5 bases). Trimming stripped 0 bases from V and 4 bases from J, with 15 bases between. Germline CDR1 reads DFQATT; CDR2 reads SNEGSKA (reference sequence). The CDR3 runs to 15 residues. The CDR3 coding sequence is TGCAGTGCTAGAGACCACAGGACGGGGAGCACTGAAGCTTTCTTT. Translation gives CSARDHRTGSTEAFF.

J is TRBJ1-1 and V is TRBV11-2, with 10 bases identical to TRBD1. CDR3 length equals 16 residues. Per germline, CDR1 SGHAT and CDR2 FQNNGV. V dropped 3 bases and J dropped 5; count of bases not matched to a gene: 9. In DNA form, the CDR3 reads TGTGCCAGCAGCTTCGGGACAGGGGTCGTTGGAACTGAAGCTTTCTTT. The encoded protein is CASSFGTGVVGTEAFF.

There are many counts of this clonotype. The CDR3 protein is CASSPGDTYEQYF. In DNA, the CDR3 is TGCGCCAGCAGCCCTGGGGACACCTACGAGCAGTACTTC. V gene TRBV5-1 combines with J gene TRBJ2-7; a possible D gene is TRBD1 (6 bases). Deletions cut 4 bases from V and 2 bases from J, with 10 bases between. This CDR3 is built from 13 residues. CDR1 and CDR2 (germline): SGHRS, YFSETQ.

This clonotype was observed a few times. This chain joins TRBV24-1 and TRBJ2-5; no firm D call. Trimming shortened V by 10 bases and J by 11 bases, and 19 bases separated the two germline ends. Per the germline V gene, CDR1 is KGHDR and CDR2 is SFDVKD. CDR3 length: 12 residues. CDR3 nucleotide sequence: TGTGCCACTGTCGACCGAATAGGAGCACAGTACTTC. Amino acids: CATVDRIGAQYF.

This clonotype has only a few counts. CDR3 nucleotides: TGCAGTGCTAGAAAGGTCGGCACCTACGAGCAGTACTTC. Encoded protein: CSARKVGTYEQYF. The V and J genes are TRBV20-1 and TRBJ2-7; D is ambiguous. The CDR3 is made up of 13 amino acids. The germline V gene has CDR1 DFQATT and CDR2 SNEGSKA (reference sequence). V was clipped by 2 bases and J by 2 bases, with 10 bases between them.

Ten or more counts support this clonotype. CDR3 sequence reads: CSVDRTSGDLNEQFF. The CDR3 nucleotides are TGCAGCGTTGATCGGACTAGCGGAGATTTGAATGAGCAGTTCTTC. The chain employs TRBV29-1 and TRBJ2-1; 10 bases match TRBD2. Germline CDR1 and CDR2: SQVTM and ANQGSEA. This CDR3 contains 15 residues. V lost 3 bases and J lost 7; bases outside the gene matches: 9.

This clonotype has ten or more counts. This rearrangement joins TRBV28 to TRBJ2-6; 7 positions match TRBD1. V was pared by 2 bases and J by 2 bases, with 3 bases of the junction left unmatched. The CDR3 extends over 16 amino acids. The germline V gene has CDR1 MDHEN and CDR2 SYDVKM. CDR3 amino acids: CASSLLGGAGANVLTF. CDR3 nucleotide sequence: TGTGCCAGCAGTTTACTAGGGGGCGCTGGGGCCAACGTCCTGACTTTC.

This clonotype has more than one count but fewer than ten. The chain links TRBV6-5 to TRBJ2-4; TRBD2 aligns across 13 bases. Per germline, CDR1 MNHEY and CDR2 SVGAGI. After removal of 4 bases from V and 12 bases from J, the junction contained 3 bases not matched to a gene. The CDR3 is 13 amino acids. DNA for the CDR3: TGTGCCAGCAGTTCGGGACTAGCGGGGAGTCAGTACTTC. Protein sequence: CASSSGLAGSQYF.

This clonotype was found a few times. The gene calls are TRBV9 and TRBJ2-7, with 7 bases lining up with TRBD1. The CDR3 has 13 amino acids. Germline CDR1 reads SGDLS; CDR2 reads YYNGEE. V shed 0 bases and J 5 bases; nucleotides not matched to a gene: 2. In DNA form, the CDR3 reads TGTGCCAGCAGCGTAGGAGGGGGCAACGAGCAGTACTTC. The encoded protein is CASSVGGGNEQYF.

This clonotype occurred many times. The CDR3: CASTRTESSYNEQFF. The CDR3 DNA reads TGTGCCAGCACCAGGACAGAGAGCTCCTACAATGAGCAGTTCTTC. The V call is TRBV12-3 or TRBV12-4, the J call TRBJ2-1; perhaps TRBD1 as D (6 bases). The V and J ends lost 7 bases and 0 bases respectively, with 13 bases between them. The CDR3 covers 15 residues.

The V call is TRBV6-1, the J call TRBJ1-6; 12 bases match TRBD1. The CDR3 is 18 residues long. The trim removed 6 bases at V and 9 bases at J, leaving 15 bases unmatched. Germline V gives CDR1 MNHNS, CDR2 SASEGT. CDR3 bases: TGTGCCAGCAGAAAAACAGGGGGACAGGGGGCGCTTGGTTCACCCCTCCACTTT. Protein sequence: CASRKTGGQGALGSPLHF.

This clonotype was detected only a few times. V gene TRBV7-3 combines with J gene TRBJ2-1; D is possibly TRBD1 (6 bases). The V and J ends lost 5 bases and 8 bases respectively, with 22 bases between them. The CDR3 covers 16 residues. CDR1 and CDR2 from the germline V gene are SGHTA and FQGTGA. CDR3 amino acids: CASSPRTVRTMHEQFF. In DNA, the CDR3 is TGTGCCAGCAGCCCGAGGACAGTCCGAACGATGCATGAGCAGTTCTTC.

This clonotype was detected a few times. The chain combines TRBV12-3 or TRBV12-4 with TRBJ2-1; D might be TRBD1 (6 bases). With 7 bases removed from V and 6 bases from J, the gap between germline ends came to 13 bases. This CDR3 is built from 13 residues. CDR3 region: CASKGQTTNEQFF. DNA for the CDR3: TGTGCCAGCAAAGGACAGACTACCAATGAGCAGTTCTTC.

This clonotype turned up a few times. The chain recombines TRBV7-2 with TRBJ1-4; D is possibly TRBD1 (5 bases). There are 15 residues in the CDR3. Germline loops: CDR1 SGHTA, CDR2 FQGNSA. The CDR3: CACGQGLATNEKLFF. CDR3 DNA: TGTGCGTGCGGCCAGGGCCTGGCAACTAATGAAAAACTGTTTTTT.